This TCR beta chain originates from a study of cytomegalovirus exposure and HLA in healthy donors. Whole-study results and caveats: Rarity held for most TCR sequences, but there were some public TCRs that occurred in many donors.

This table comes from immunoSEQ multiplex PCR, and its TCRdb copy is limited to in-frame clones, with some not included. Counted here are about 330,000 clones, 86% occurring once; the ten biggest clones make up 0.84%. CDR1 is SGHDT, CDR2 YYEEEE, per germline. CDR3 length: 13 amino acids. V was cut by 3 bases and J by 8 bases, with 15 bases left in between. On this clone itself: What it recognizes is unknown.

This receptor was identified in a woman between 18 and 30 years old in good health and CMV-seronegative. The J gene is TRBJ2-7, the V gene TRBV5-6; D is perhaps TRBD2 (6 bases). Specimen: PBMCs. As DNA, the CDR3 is TGTGCCAGCAGCTCGGCCGGGGGAAGCAAGCAGTACTTC. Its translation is CASSSAGGSKQYF. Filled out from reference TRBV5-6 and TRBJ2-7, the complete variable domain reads DAGVTQSPTHLIKTRGQQVTLRCSPKSGHDTVSWYQQALGQGPQFIFQYYEEEERQRGNFPDRFSGHQFPNYSSELNVNALLLGDSALYLCASSSAGGSKQYFGPGTRLTVT.